This T cell receptor beta chain was identified during a study of blood T cells in healthy people across ages. The overall study: Per every two T cells, about one barcoded beta molecule was captured by template switching.

CDR1 and CDR2 from the germline V gene are SGHDN and FVKESK. V was clipped by 2 bases and J by 0 bases; unmatched bases: 16. The CDR3 covers 21 residues. This clonotype was counted only a few times. Sample-barcoded 5' priming and a J-beta primer mix drove a second PCR of 7 to 11 cycles. TCRdb independently ran MiXCR on the 5' RACE reads; one entry per CDR3 protein. The table lists fewer than 1,000,000 distinct CDR3 sequences, more than 40% of them singletons. This TCR was sampled from a man in his fifties or sixties in good health. V and J are TRBV14 and TRBJ2-7; 13 nucleotides align to TRBD2. The source material was blood. The DNA of the CDR3 is TGTGCCAGCAGCCAAAGGATACCGGGACTAGCGGGGTTAAAGCCCTCCTACGAGCAGTACTTC. It translates to CASSQRIPGLAGLKPSYEQYF.